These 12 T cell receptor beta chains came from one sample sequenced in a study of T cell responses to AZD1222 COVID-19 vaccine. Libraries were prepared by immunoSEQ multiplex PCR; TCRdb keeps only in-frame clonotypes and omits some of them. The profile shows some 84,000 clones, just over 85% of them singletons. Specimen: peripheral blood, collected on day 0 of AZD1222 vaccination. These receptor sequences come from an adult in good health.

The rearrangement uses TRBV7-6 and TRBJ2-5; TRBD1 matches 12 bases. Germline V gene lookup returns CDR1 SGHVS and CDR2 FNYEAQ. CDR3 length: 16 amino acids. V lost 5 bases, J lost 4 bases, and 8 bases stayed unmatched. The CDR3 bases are TGTGCCAGCAGCCTAGGGGGACAGGGGGCTGGAGAGACCCAGTACTTC. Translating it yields CASSLGGQGAGETQYF.

CDR3 amino acids: CASSLTGIDQPQHF. The DNA of the CDR3 is TGCGCCAGCAGCTTAACGGGGATCGATCAGCCCCAGCATTTT. This chain connects TRBV5-1 to TRBJ1-5; D is uncertain. The CDR3 runs 14 residues. The ends were cut back, 2 bases at V and 5 bases at J, with 11 bases in the middle. Per germline, CDR1 SGHRS and CDR2 YFSETQ.

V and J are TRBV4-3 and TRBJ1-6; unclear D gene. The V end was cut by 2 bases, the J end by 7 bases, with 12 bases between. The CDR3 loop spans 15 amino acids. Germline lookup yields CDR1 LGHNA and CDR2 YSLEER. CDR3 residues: CASSQRRMGNSPLHF. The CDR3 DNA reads TGCGCCAGCAGCCAAAGGAGAATGGGAAATTCACCCCTCCACTTT.

CDR3 loop: CASSYRQSEQYF. DNA for the CDR3: TGTGCCAGCAGTTACAGACAATCCGAGCAGTACTTC. The chain employs TRBV12-3 or TRBV12-4 and TRBJ2-7; D ambiguous. The CDR3 extends over 12 amino acids. The V gene lost 4 bases and the J gene lost 6 bases, with 10 bases spanning the gap.

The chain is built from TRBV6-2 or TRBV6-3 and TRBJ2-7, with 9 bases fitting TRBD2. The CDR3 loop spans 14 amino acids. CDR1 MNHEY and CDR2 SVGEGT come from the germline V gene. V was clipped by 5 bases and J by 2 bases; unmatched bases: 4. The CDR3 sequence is CASSPLAGAYEQYF. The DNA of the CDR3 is TGTGCCAGCAGTCCCTTAGCGGGGGCCTACGAGCAGTACTTC.

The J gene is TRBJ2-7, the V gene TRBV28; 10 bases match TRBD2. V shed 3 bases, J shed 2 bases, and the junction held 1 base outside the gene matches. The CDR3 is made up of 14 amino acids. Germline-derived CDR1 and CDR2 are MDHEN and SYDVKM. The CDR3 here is CASSFLAGAYEQYF. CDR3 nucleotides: TGTGCCAGCAGTTTTCTAGCGGGAGCCTACGAGCAGTACTTC.

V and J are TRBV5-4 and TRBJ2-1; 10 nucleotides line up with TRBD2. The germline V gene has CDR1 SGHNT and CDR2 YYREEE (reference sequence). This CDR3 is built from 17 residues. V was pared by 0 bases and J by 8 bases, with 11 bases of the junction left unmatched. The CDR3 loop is CASSLATSSGSVDEQFF. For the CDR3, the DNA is TGTGCCAGCAGCTTGGCCACCTCTAGCGGGAGTGTCGATGAGCAGTTCTTC.

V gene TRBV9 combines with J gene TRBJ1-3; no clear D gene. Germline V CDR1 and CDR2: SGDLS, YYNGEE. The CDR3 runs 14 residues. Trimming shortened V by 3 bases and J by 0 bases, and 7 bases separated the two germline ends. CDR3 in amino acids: CASSATASGNTIYF. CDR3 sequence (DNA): TGTGCCAGCAGCGCAACAGCCTCTGGAAACACCATATATTTT.

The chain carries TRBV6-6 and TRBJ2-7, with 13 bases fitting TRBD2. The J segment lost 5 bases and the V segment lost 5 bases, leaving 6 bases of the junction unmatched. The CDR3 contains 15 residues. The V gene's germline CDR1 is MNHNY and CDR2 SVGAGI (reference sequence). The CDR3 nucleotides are TGTGCCAGCAGTGACGGGACTAGCGGGAACCACGAGCAGTACTTC. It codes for CASSDGTSGNHEQYF.

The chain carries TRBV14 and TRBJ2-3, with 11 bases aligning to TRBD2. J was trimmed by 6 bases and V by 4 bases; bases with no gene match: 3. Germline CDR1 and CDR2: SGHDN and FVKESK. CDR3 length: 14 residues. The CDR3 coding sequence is TGTGCCAGCAGCCTTAGCGGGAGGGCGGATACGCAGTATTTT. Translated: CASSLSGRADTQYF.

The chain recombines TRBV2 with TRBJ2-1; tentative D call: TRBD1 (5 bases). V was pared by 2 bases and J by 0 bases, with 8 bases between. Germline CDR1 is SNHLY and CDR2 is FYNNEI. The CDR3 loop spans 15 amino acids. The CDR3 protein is CASSEWGSSYNEQFF. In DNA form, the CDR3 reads TGTGCCAGCAGTGAATGGGGCAGCTCCTACAATGAGCAGTTCTTC.

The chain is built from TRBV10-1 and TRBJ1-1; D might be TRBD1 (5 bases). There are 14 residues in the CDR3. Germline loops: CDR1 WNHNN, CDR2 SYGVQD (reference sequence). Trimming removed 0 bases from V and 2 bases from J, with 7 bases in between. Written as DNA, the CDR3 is TGCGCCAGCAGTGAGTCGACAGACAACACTGAAGCTTTCTTT. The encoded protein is CASSESTDNTEAFF.